This T cell receptor beta chain was obtained from a study of metastatic and nonmetastatic thyroid tumors. V lost 5 bases and J lost 0, with 14 bases in between. The germline CDR1 and CDR2 sequences are LGHDT and YNNKEL (reference sequence). The CDR3 sequence is 16 residues long. Until they underwent thyroid surgery, no patient had received any treatment. TCRdb reprocessed the PCR reads via MiXCR. Here the sample spans 20,000 to 30,000 clones, around a fifth being singletons. This clone was found many times. Sequencing was carried out using blood. The chain links TRBV3-1 to TRBJ2-1; tentatively, D is TRBD2 (6 bases). This clonotype originated in a male donor with papillary thyroid cancer or a benign thyroid nodule (not recorded which). Some clones in this sample may be carry-over from other donors' samples. CDR3 loop: CASSGGTESSYNEQFF. DNA of the CDR3: TGTGCCAGCAGCGGGGGGACGGAGAGCTCCTACAATGAGCAGTTCTTC.